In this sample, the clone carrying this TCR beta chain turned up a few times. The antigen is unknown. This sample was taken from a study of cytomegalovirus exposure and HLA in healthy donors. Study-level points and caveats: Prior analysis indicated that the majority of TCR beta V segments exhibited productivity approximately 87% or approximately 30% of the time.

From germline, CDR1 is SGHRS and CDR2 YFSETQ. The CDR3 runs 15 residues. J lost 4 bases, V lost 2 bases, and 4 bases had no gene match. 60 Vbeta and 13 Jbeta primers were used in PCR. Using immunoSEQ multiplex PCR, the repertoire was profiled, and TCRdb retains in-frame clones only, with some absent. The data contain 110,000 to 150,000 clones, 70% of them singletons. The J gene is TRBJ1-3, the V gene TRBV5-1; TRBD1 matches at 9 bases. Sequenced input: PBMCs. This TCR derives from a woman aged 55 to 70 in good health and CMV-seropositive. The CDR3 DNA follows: TGCGCCAGCAGCTTAAACAGGGGGCCCGGAAACACCATATATTTT. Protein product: CASSLNRGPGNTIYF. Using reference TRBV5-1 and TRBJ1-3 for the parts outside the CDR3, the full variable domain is KAGVTQTPRYLIKTRGQQVTLSCSPISGHRSVSWYQQTPGQGLQFLFEYFSETQRNKGNFPGRFSGRQFSNSRSEMNVSTLELGDSALYLCASSLNRGPGNTIYFGEGSWLTVV.